This T cell receptor (beta chain) was documented in a study of blood T cell repertoires in COVID-19. In the study overall: Sites in the United States, Italy and Spain provided acute and convalescent COVID-19 samples. PBMCs, B-cell-depleted T cells, or T cells were the source of the cDNA or gDNA that made up the material.

Trimming cost V 7 bases and J 7 bases, with 8 bases left between them. The CDR3 has 11 residues. CDR1 is SEHNR and CDR2 is FQNEAQ in the germline V gene (reference sequence). Per the original data handling: For nucleated cells, counts were estimated from reference gene primer amplification. The table came from immunoSEQ multiplex PCR; TCRdb's copy has only in-frame clones and leaves some out. V, J and clone size reflect that table, while D and trimming were determined from the DNA. The sample has some 200,000 clones, around 90% seen once. The gene calls are TRBV7-9 and TRBJ2-1; tentatively, D is TRBD2 (5 bases). Sequenced material: peripheral blood. The clonotype was recovered from a man aged 30-40 years with acute or convalescent COVID-19. CDR3 in amino acids: CASTLANEQFF. The CDR3 coding sequence is TGTGCCAGCACTCTAGCAAATGAGCAGTTCTTC.